Below are 11 T cell receptor beta chains sequenced from a single sample in a study of blood T cell repertoires in COVID-19. Here immunoSEQ multiplex PCR was the method, and the copy in TCRdb shows in-frame clones only, minus some. Of 100,000 to 150,000 clones listed, 69% are singletons. Input material: peripheral blood. These receptors were collected from a woman aged 70-85 years with acute or convalescent COVID-19.

J is TRBJ1-2 and V is TRBV18; D remains ambiguous. V lost 1 base, J lost 2 bases, and 8 bases lay in between. Germline lookup yields CDR1 KGHSH and CDR2 LQKENI. The CDR3 is 14 amino acids. Here the CDR3 reads CASSPQQTNYGYTF. CDR3 DNA: TGTGCCAGCTCACCACAACAGACAAACTATGGCTACACCTTC.

The V and J genes are TRBV25-1 and TRBJ1-6; D possibly corresponds to TRBD1 (5 bases). The V end lost 3 bases, the J end lost 10 bases, and 13 bases lay between the germline ends. CDR3 length: 14 amino acids. Germline V lookup: CDR1 MGHDK, CDR2 SYGVNS. This CDR3 reads CASSEGRASSPLHF. The CDR3 coding sequence is TGTGCCAGCAGTGAGGGCAGGGCGAGCTCACCCCTCCACTTT.

This clone was counted between two and nine times. This chain uses TRBV24-1 with TRBJ2-3; no clear D gene. CDR3 length: 13 residues. Trimming cost V 9 bases and J 0 bases, with 9 bases left between them. CDR1 is KGHDR, CDR2 SFDVKD, per germline. In DNA form, the CDR3 reads TGTGCCACCGGTCTCTATAGCACAGATACGCAGTATTTT. This gives the protein CATGLYSTDTQYF.

The chain combines TRBV28 with TRBJ1-2, with a weak D call TRBD1 (5 bases). V was cut by 6 bases and J by 8 bases, with 19 bases left in between. Germline V gene lookup returns CDR1 MDHEN and CDR2 SYDVKM. CDR3 size: 14 residues. CDR3 loop: CASREDRPVYGYTF. The CDR3 DNA reads as TGTGCCAGCAGAGAAGACAGACCGGTTTACGGCTACACCTTC.

The rearrangement links TRBV15 to TRBJ1-4; D not certain. Trimming removed 0 bases at V and 3 bases at J, with 8 bases between. Germline assignment: CDR1 LNHNV and CDR2 YYDKDF (reference sequence). This CDR3 contains 15 residues. For the CDR3, the DNA is TGTGCCACCAGCAGAGATAGTCGGTCTAATGAAAAACTGTTTTTT. Translating gives CATSRDSRSNEKLFF.

This clone was counted only a few times. The chain couples TRBV2 to TRBJ2-1, with 8 bases matching TRBD2. CDR1 is SNHLY, CDR2 FYNNEI, per germline. V shed 8 bases and J 9 bases; nucleotides not matched to a gene: 9. The CDR3 spans 13 residues. The CDR3 DNA sequence: TGTGCCAGCGGCACTAGCGCGGGAGGTGAGCAGTTCTTC. This sequence encodes CASGTSAGGEQFF.

This rearrangement joins TRBV29-1 to TRBJ2-2; maybe TRBD2 (7 bases). Germline lookup yields CDR1 SQVTM and CDR2 ANQGSEA. V was cut by 5 bases and J by 1 base, with 14 bases left in between. The CDR3 consists of 15 residues. Written as DNA, the CDR3 is TGCAGCGTTCCTCGGGAGGACAGGAACACCGGGGAGCTGTTTTTT. This gives the protein CSVPREDRNTGELFF.

The chain has TRBV6-5 and TRBJ1-4; the match to TRBD1 covers 9 bases. V shed 5 bases, J shed 7 bases, and the junction held 8 bases outside the gene matches. This CDR3 has 15 residues. Germline V lookup: CDR1 MNHEY, CDR2 SVGAGI. CDR3: CASSPNRGHREKLFF. The CDR3 DNA is TGTGCCAGCAGTCCTAACAGGGGGCATCGTGAAAAACTGTTTTTT.

The J gene is TRBJ2-7, the V gene TRBV5-6; D possibly corresponds to TRBD2 (7 bases). Trimming removed 4 bases at V and 3 bases at J, with 17 bases between. CDR3 length: 15 amino acids. Germline V gene lookup returns CDR1 SGHDT and CDR2 YYEEEE. This CDR3 reads CASSPGAGAYYEQYF. The CDR3 region has the DNA TGTGCCAGCAGCCCGGGGGCGGGGGCCTACTACGAGCAGTACTTC.

The gene calls are TRBV11-2 and TRBJ1-4, with D maybe TRBD1 (5 bases). The V and J ends lost 1 base and 7 bases respectively, with 13 bases between them. The CDR3 is made up of 15 amino acids. CDR1 is SGHAT, CDR2 FQNNGV, per germline. The CDR3 bases are TGTGCCAGCAGCTTAGCCCCAGGGCCCATTGAAAAACTGTTTTTT. This encodes CASSLAPGPIEKLFF.

This clone was recorded once. J is TRBJ2-2 and V is TRBV4-1; a possible D gene is TRBD1 (6 bases). This CDR3 is built from 16 residues. Germline V gene data show CDR1 as MGHRA and CDR2 as YSYEKL. V dropped 1 base and J dropped 4 bases, with 13 bases sitting between them. In DNA, the CDR3 is TGCGCCAGCAGCCAAGTAAGGGGGTGGGGCACCGGGGAGCTGTTTTTT. Translating gives CASSQVRGWGTGELFF.